This passage covers 28 T cell receptor beta chains from one sample sequenced in a study of T cell changes during pregnancy in multiple sclerosis. Produced via immunoSEQ multiplex PCR; TCRdb's table is partial and in-frame only. The table lists 85,000 to 100,000 clones, roughly 92% of them singletons, with approximately 2.6% in the top ten. Source: peripheral blood, taken in the first trimester of pregnancy. These receptor sequences come from a female donor with multiple sclerosis, enrolled in a pregnancy study.

This CDR3 reads CASSLVGMGGEQYF. In DNA form, the CDR3 reads TGTGCCAGCAGCTTGGTAGGCATGGGAGGCGAGCAGTACTTC. The V call is TRBV5-5, the J call TRBJ2-7, with a tentative D call TRBD2 (6 bases). Germline loops: CDR1 SGHKS, CDR2 YYEKEE (reference sequence). V dropped 0 bases and J dropped 6 bases, with 13 bases sitting between them. CDR3 size: 14 residues.

The V and J genes are TRBV28 and TRBJ2-3; 10 bases match TRBD2. V lost 8 bases, J lost 4 bases, and 15 bases stayed unmatched. This CDR3 has 17 residues. From germline, CDR1 is MDHEN and CDR2 SYDVKM. This CDR3 reads CASPPGGSGRSSDTQYF. In DNA, the CDR3 is TGTGCCAGCCCGCCCGGTGGTAGCGGGAGGTCCTCAGATACGCAGTATTTT.

The gene calls are TRBV30 and TRBJ2-7; D ambiguous. The CDR3 contains 10 residues. Germline-derived CDR1 and CDR2 are GTSNPN and SVGIG (reference sequence). V was trimmed by 8 bases and J by 5 bases, leaving 10 bases between them. The CDR3 is CAGIRHEQYF. The DNA for the CDR3 is TGTGCCGGGATCAGGCACGAGCAGTACTTC.

The rearrangement uses TRBV5-1 and TRBJ1-4; D perhaps matches TRBD1 (6 bases). The germline V gene encodes CDR1 SGHRS and CDR2 YFSETQ. The CDR3 spans 14 residues. V was pared by 1 base and J by 6 bases, with 10 bases between. The CDR3: CASSLQGRDEKLFF. The CDR3 nucleotides read TGCGCCAGCAGCTTGCAGGGGAGGGATGAAAAACTGTTTTTT.

This clone occurred once. One end of the junction is discordant with germline, which a read error may explain. The V and J genes are TRBV4-3 and TRBJ1-4, with D unclear. Looked up from germline, CDR1 is LGHNA and CDR2 is YSLEER. The CDR3 consists of 15 residues. The CDR3: CASSPIPGTTEKLFF. CDR3 coding DNA: TGCGCCAGCAGCCCAATACCCGGCACTACTGAAAAACTGTTTTTT.

The V gene is TRBV27, the J gene TRBJ2-1, with 12 bases matching TRBD2. The V and J ends lost 5 bases and 6 bases, in that order; junction bases with no gene match: 5. CDR1 and CDR2 from the germline V gene are MNHEY and SMNVEV (reference sequence). CDR3 length: 15 residues. CDR3 region: CASSHTSGRSNEQFF. The CDR3 coding sequence is TGTGCCAGCAGTCATACTAGCGGGAGGTCCAATGAGCAGTTCTTC.

The genes are TRBV9 and TRBJ2-4; TRBD1 agrees at 11 bases. CDR1 is SGDLS and CDR2 is YYNGEE in the germline V gene. CDR3 length equals 19 residues. V gave up 0 bases and J gave up 1 base; unmatched junction bases: 9. The CDR3 DNA follows: TGTGCCAGCAGCGTAGCTGGGACAGGGGGTTTGGGGGCCAAAAACATTCAGTACTTC. Translated, it gives CASSVAGTGGLGAKNIQYF.

CDR3 sequence (DNA): TGTGCCAGTAAGAGGAGGGACTCGAAGTACAATGAGCAGTTCTTC. Amino acid sequence: CASKRRDSKYNEQFF. The genes are TRBV19 and TRBJ2-1; D might be TRBD2 (6 bases). The CDR3 loop spans 15 amino acids. Germline V gene sequence: CDR1 LNHDA, CDR2 SQIVND (reference sequence). Trimming took off 7 bases at V and 4 bases at J, with 17 bases between the two ends.

This clone was seen once. J is TRBJ2-7 and V is TRBV5-1, with 8 nucleotides matching TRBD1. CDR3 length: 15 amino acids. The V gene end was trimmed by 5 bases and the J gene end by 3 bases; junction bases not matched to a gene: 10. Germline CDR1 is SGHRS and CDR2 is YFSETQ. The DNA of the CDR3 is TGCGCCAGCAGATTACCGGGACAGGACTTCTACGAGCAGTACTTC. This translates into CASRLPGQDFYEQYF.

V gene TRBV14 combines with J gene TRBJ2-7; 10 bases are shared with TRBD2. This CDR3 is built from 14 residues. V was pared by 8 bases and J by 4 bases, with 8 bases of the junction left unmatched. Germline values: CDR1 SGHDN, CDR2 FVKESK. The CDR3 is CASHEREGWYEQYF. In nucleotides, the CDR3 is TGTGCCAGCCATGAGCGGGAGGGATGGTACGAGCAGTACTTC.

The J gene is TRBJ1-6, the V gene TRBV5-1; weak D call: TRBD1 (6 bases). Germline CDR1 and CDR2: SGHRS and YFSETQ. The V gene lost 0 bases and the J gene lost 8 bases, with 12 bases spanning the gap. The CDR3 consists of 15 residues. The CDR3 bases are TGCGCCAGCAGCTTGGAGGTAGGGGGGGATTCACCCCTCCACTTT. Residues: CASSLEVGGDSPLHF. The full variable domain, in which reference TRBV5-1 and TRBJ1-6 provide the parts outside the CDR3, is KAGVTQTPRYLIKTRGQQVTLSCSPISGHRSVSWYQQTPGQGLQFLFEYFSETQRNKGNFPGRFSGRQFSNSRSEMNVSTLELGDSALYLCASSLEVGGDSPLHFGNGTRLTVT.

The chain uses TRBV14 and TRBJ2-3, with a tentative D call TRBD1 (5 bases). Germline-derived CDR1 and CDR2 are SGHDN and FVKESK. Between the trimmed V and J ends, which lost 0 bases and 2 bases, there was a span of 18 bases. This CDR3 spans 18 amino acids. DNA of the CDR3: TGTGCCAGCAGCCAAGATTTGACCGGCAGGGTAGACACAGATACGCAGTATTTT. This sequence encodes CASSQDLTGRVDTDTQYF. Using reference TRBV14 and TRBJ2-3 for the parts outside the CDR3, the full variable domain is EAGVTQFPSHSVIEKGQTVTLRCDPISGHDNLYWYRRVMGKEIKFLLHFVKESKQDESGMPNNRFLAERTGGTYSTLKVQPAELEDSGVYFCASSQDLTGRVDTDTQYFGPGTRLTVL.

This clone was recorded a few times. CDR3 in amino acids: CASTLSGGTEAFF. The CDR3 coding sequence is TGTGCCAGCACCCTCTCGGGGGGCACTGAAGCTTTCTTT. The chain has TRBV6-5 and TRBJ1-1, with TRBD1 as a possible D gene (5 bases). Looked up from germline, CDR1 is MNHEY and CDR2 is SVGAGI. The CDR3 has 13 amino acids. V dropped 7 bases and J dropped 4 bases, with 13 bases sitting between them.

V is TRBV6-6 and J is TRBJ2-5; TRBD1 aligns across 10 bases. Germline trimming cut 0 bases from V and 5 bases from J; bases unmatched to any gene: 0. This CDR3 region has 14 residues. CDR1 and CDR2 (germline): MNHNY, SVGAGI (reference sequence). The CDR3 region is CASSYSGQGETQYF. Written as DNA, the CDR3 is TGTGCCAGCAGTTACTCGGGACAGGGGGAGACCCAGTACTTC.

DNA for the CDR3: TGTGCCAGCAGTTTCCGGCAGGGGGGCACTGAAGCTTTCTTT. Encoded protein: CASSFRQGGTEAFF. The chain has TRBV28 and TRBJ1-1, with TRBD1 matching over 7 bases. CDR3 length equals 14 residues. Germline loops: CDR1 MDHEN, CDR2 SYDVKM. V lost 3 bases, J lost 4 bases, and 5 bases stayed unmatched. The full variable domain, rest sourced from reference TRBV28 and TRBJ1-1, is DVKVTQSSRYLVKRTGEKVFLECVQDMDHENMFWYRQDPGLGLRLIYFSYDVKMKEKGDIPEGYSVSREKKERFSLILESASTNQTSMYLCASSFRQGGTEAFFGQGTRLTVV.

CDR3 in amino acids: CASSQARGRGYEQYF. The CDR3 bases are TGTGCCAGCAGTCAAGCCAGGGGGCGCGGGTACGAGCAGTACTTC. The V gene is TRBV27, the J gene TRBJ2-7; 8 nucleotides align to TRBD1. The CDR3 contains 15 residues. V shed 5 bases, J shed 4 bases, and the junction held 10 bases outside the gene matches. CDR1 is MNHEY, CDR2 SMNVEV, per germline (reference sequence).

This rearrangement joins TRBV19 to TRBJ1-5, with 8 bases lining up with TRBD1. The CDR3 totals 16 residues. J was trimmed by 6 bases and V by 8 bases; bases with no gene match: 15. CDR1 and CDR2 (germline): LNHDA, SQIVND (reference sequence). The CDR3 DNA is TGTGCCAGTCTAGAACCCCGACAGGGGCGAAGTCAGCCCCAGCATTTT. The encoded protein is CASLEPRQGRSQPQHF.

J is TRBJ2-2 and V is TRBV9; D gene ambiguous. This CDR3 contains 12 residues. Germline-derived CDR1 and CDR2 are SGDLS and YYNGEE. V was trimmed by 5 bases and J by 8 bases, leaving 10 bases between them. CDR3: CASSSVTGELFF. DNA of the CDR3: TGTGCCAGCAGTTCCGTAACTGGGGAGCTGTTTTTT.

The J gene is TRBJ2-1, the V gene TRBV5-1, with TRBD2 matching over 16 bases. CDR1 is SGHRS, CDR2 YFSETQ, per germline. The CDR3 length is 15 residues. V gave up 3 bases and J gave up 8 bases; unmatched junction bases: 2. Here the CDR3 DNA reads TGCGCCAGCAGCTGGGGACTAGCGGGAGGGGATGAGCAGTTCTTC. Amino acid sequence: CASSWGLAGGDEQFF. Looking up the rest from reference TRBV5-1 and TRBJ2-1 gives the full variable domain: KAGVTQTPRYLIKTRGQQVTLSCSPISGHRSVSWYQQTPGQGLQFLFEYFSETQRNKGNFPGRFSGRQFSNSRSEMNVSTLELGDSALYLCASSWGLAGGDEQFFGPGTRLTVL.

The rearrangement joins TRBV19 to TRBJ2-1; 7 bases line up with TRBD1. The CDR3 runs 15 residues. The ends lost 4 bases at V and 3 bases at J; junction bases unmatched: 6. The V gene's germline CDR1 is LNHDA and CDR2 SQIVND (reference sequence). DNA of the CDR3: TGTGCCAGTAGTAACCCGGGACAGCTCTACAATGAGCAGTTCTTC. Translation: CASSNPGQLYNEQFF.

J is TRBJ2-7 and V is TRBV5-1; 10 bases line up with TRBD2. The CDR3 contains 17 residues. V was clipped by 2 bases and J by 2 bases; unmatched bases: 10. Germline CDR1 is SGHRS and CDR2 is YFSETQ. The CDR3 nucleotides are TGCGCCAGCAGCTTTCGAGAAGCGGGAGGGGTGGCCTACGAGCAGTACTTC. Protein sequence: CASSFREAGGVAYEQYF.

The CDR3 bases are TGTGCCAGTCGGGGACAGCCCTACGAGCAGTACTTC. This translates into CASRGQPYEQYF. V usage is TRBV6-5 and J usage is TRBJ2-7; 7 nucleotides match TRBD1. CDR1 and CDR2 (germline): MNHEY, SVGAGI. This CDR3 is built from 12 residues. Losses at the gene ends were 9 bases for V and 2 bases for J; bases not matched to a gene: 4.

V gene TRBV7-6 combines with J gene TRBJ1-4; D might be TRBD1 (6 bases). V gave up 2 bases and J gave up 7 bases, with 17 bases separating them. The germline CDR1 and CDR2 sequences are SGHVS and FNYEAQ. The CDR3 totals 16 residues. CDR3 bases: TGTGCCAGCAGCTTATTCTCCCAGGGGCAAGGTGAAAAACTGTTTTTT. Amino acids: CASSLFSQGQGEKLFF. Using reference TRBV7-6 and TRBJ1-4 for the parts outside the CDR3, the full variable domain is GAGVSQSPRYKVTKRGQDVALRCDPISGHVSLYWYRQALGQGPEFLTYFNYEAQQDKSGLPNDRFSAERPEGSISTLTIQRTEQRDSAMYRCASSLFSQGQGEKLFFGSGTQLSVL.

The rearrangement links TRBV5-1 to TRBJ1-3; possible D gene TRBD1, 6 bases. The CDR3 spans 16 residues. Germline assignment: CDR1 SGHRS and CDR2 YFSETQ. V shed 1 base and J shed 8 bases, with 19 bases lying between them. CDR3 sequence (DNA): TGCGCCAGCAGCTTGCGTGGGACACCCGGGGTGGACACCATATATTTT. It encodes CASSLRGTPGVDTIYF.

The CDR3 spells CAISGDRGQDTEAFF. The CDR3, as DNA: TGTGCCATCAGCGGAGACAGGGGGCAGGACACTGAAGCTTTCTTT. The rearrangement uses TRBV10-3 and TRBJ1-1; 10 nucleotides match TRBD1. Germline V gene sequence: CDR1 ENHRY, CDR2 SYGVKD. The CDR3 covers 15 residues. The trim removed 6 bases at V and 3 bases at J, leaving 7 bases unmatched.

The rearrangement joins TRBV30 to TRBJ1-2; D ambiguous. Germline CDR1 GTSNPN, CDR2 SVGIG (reference sequence). This CDR3 comprises 13 residues. V was clipped by 1 base and J by 7 bases, with 13 bases between them. CDR3 bases: TGTGCCTGGAGTGAGAGTTTCTCGCTTGGCTACACCTTC. It translates to CAWSESFSLGYTF. Variable domain in full (rest from reference TRBV30 and TRBJ1-2): SQTIHQWPATLVQPVGSPLSLECTVEGTSNPNLYWYRQAAGRGLQLLFYSVGIGQISSEVPQNLSASRPQDRQFILSSKKLLLSDSGFYLCAWSESFSLGYTFGSGTRLTVV.

The V call is TRBV4-2, the J call TRBJ1-5; D may be TRBD1 (5 bases). The CDR3 sequence is 16 residues long. V lost 4 bases and J 11 bases, leaving 24 bases between the germline ends. Germline V lookup: CDR1 LGHNA, CDR2 YNFKEQ. CDR3 residues: CASSPPGGSRIGAQHF. CDR3 nucleotide sequence: TGTGCCAGCAGCCCTCCTGGGGGGTCTCGGATTGGAGCCCAGCATTTT.

This chain joins TRBV4-1 and TRBJ2-5; possibly TRBD1 for D (5 bases). The CDR3 contains 14 residues. V lost 3 bases, J lost 1 base, and 9 bases lay in between. The germline gives CDR1 MGHRA, CDR2 YSYEKL. The CDR3 region is CASSHQTVQETQYF. The DNA for the CDR3 is TGCGCCAGCAGCCATCAGACAGTCCAAGAGACCCAGTACTTC.